A single sample gave rise to the 17 T cell receptor beta chains below, sequenced in a study of CD8 T cells in Susac syndrome. An input of roughly 0.45 to 1 ug of RNA was subjected to reverse transcription using random hexamers. TCRdb called the immunoSEQ multiplex PCR reads again in MiXCR, with one record for every CDR3 protein. The sample has roughly 160,000 distinct CDR3 sequences, around 94% seen once; the top ten hold 0.13% to 0.15%. The sequencing sample was made of CD4+ T cells from PBMCs. These receptor sequences come from a human donor in good health.

J is TRBJ2-2 and V is TRBV9; TRBD2 matches 7 bases. Germline CDR1 reads SGDLS; CDR2 reads YYNGEE. This CDR3 is built from 16 residues. After removal of 3 bases from V and 0 bases from J, the junction contained 5 bases not matched to a gene. The CDR3 here is CASSARGDPNTGELFF. The CDR3 nucleotides read TGTGCCAGCAGCGCCCGGGGGGACCCGAACACCGGGGAGCTGTTTTTT. The whole variable domain, filled in from reference TRBV9 and TRBJ2-2, reads DSGVTQTPKHLITATGQRVTLRCSPRSGDLSVYWYQQSLDQGLQFLIQYYNGEERAKGNILERFSAQQFPDLHSELNLSSLELGDSALYFCASSARGDPNTGELFFGEGSRLTVL.

The genes are TRBV20-1 and TRBJ1-1; 10 nucleotides agree with TRBD1. This CDR3 is 18 amino acids long. Unmatched junction bases numbered 13, after V lost 2 bases and J lost 1 base. CDR1 and CDR2 from the germline V gene are DFQATT and SNEGSKA (reference sequence). In DNA form, the CDR3 reads TGCAGTGCTAGACCCCCACAGGGACAGGGGATGAAGAACACTGAAGCTTTCTTT. This translates into CSARPPQGQGMKNTEAFF.

The chain is built from TRBV20-1 and TRBJ2-7; D remains unclear. CDR3 length equals 11 residues. Germline-derived CDR1 and CDR2 are DFQATT and SNEGSKA (reference sequence). Trimming stripped 2 bases from V and 3 bases from J, with 5 bases between. CDR3 nucleotides: TGCAGTGCTAGACGCGTCTACGAGCAGTACTTC. As protein: CSARRVYEQYF.

The chain combines TRBV5-1 with TRBJ1-2; 7 positions agree with TRBD1. This CDR3 contains 13 residues. V was clipped by 4 bases and J by 8 bases; unmatched bases: 8. Looked up from germline, CDR1 is SGHRS and CDR2 is YFSETQ. CDR3 residues: CASSETGLGGYTF. CDR3 in DNA: TGCGCCAGCAGCGAGACAGGGTTGGGCGGCTACACCTTC.

The rearrangement joins TRBV6-2 or TRBV6-3 to TRBJ2-4, with a tentative D call TRBD1 (7 bases). This CDR3 is 13 amino acids long. Trimming took off 6 bases at V and 8 bases at J, with 14 bases between the two ends. CDR1 and CDR2 from the germline V gene are MNHEY and SVGEGT. CDR3 sequence: CASRYQGGDIQYF. The DNA of the CDR3 is TGTGCCAGCAGATATCAGGGGGGAGACATTCAGTACTTC.

A single count supports this clonotype. Here the CDR3 DNA reads TGTGCCAGCAGCTCACGACCGGCGATGAACACTGAAGCTTTCTTT. As protein: CASSSRPAMNTEAFF. The rearrangement uses TRBV7-2 and TRBJ1-1; D gene unclear. The V gene lost 4 bases and the J gene lost 0 bases, with 12 bases spanning the gap. CDR1 is SGHTA and CDR2 is FQGNSA in the germline V gene. The CDR3 contains 15 residues. The full variable domain, completed using reference TRBV7-2 and TRBJ1-1, is GAGVSQSPSNKVTEKGKDVELRCDPISGHTALYWYRQSLGQGLEFLIYFQGNSAPDKSGLPSDRFSAERTGGSVSTLTIQRTQQEDSAVYLCASSSRPAMNTEAFFGQGTRLTVV.

The rearrangement links TRBV7-9 to TRBJ1-1; 7 bases map to TRBD1. This CDR3 is built from 17 residues. The trim removed 3 bases at V and 0 bases at J, leaving 10 bases unmatched. Germline lookup yields CDR1 SEHNR and CDR2 FQNEAQ (reference sequence). The CDR3 nucleotides are TGTGCCAGCAGCTTGGGCACAGGGGCGATCCTGAACACTGAAGCTTTCTTT. Protein product: CASSLGTGAILNTEAFF.

The V and J genes are TRBV9 and TRBJ1-1; tentatively, D is TRBD1 (5 bases). CDR1 is SGDLS and CDR2 is YYNGEE in the germline V gene. The CDR3 covers 15 residues. Trimming left V 1 base short and J 1 base short, with 11 bases between. In DNA form, the CDR3 reads TGTGCCAGCAGCGTAAGCGGGGGGAGGAACACTGAAGCTTTCTTT. Translated, it gives CASSVSGGRNTEAFF.

The CDR3 region is CASTAEGETQYF. CDR3 sequence (DNA): TGTGCCAGCACGGCGGAGGGTGAGACCCAGTACTTC. The chain links TRBV12-3 or TRBV12-4 to TRBJ2-5, with a possible D match to TRBD2 (6 bases). This CDR3 region has 12 residues. Trimming took off 7 bases at V and 5 bases at J, with 11 bases between the two ends.

V and J are TRBV29-1 and TRBJ1-2; D not certain. V was shortened by 4 bases and J by 5 bases, with 11 bases between the two germline ends. The germline CDR1 and CDR2 sequences are SQVTM and ANQGSEA. This CDR3 has 12 residues. CDR3 DNA sequence: TGCAGCGTTGCGAGGACGGATTATGGCTACACCTTC. This encodes CSVARTDYGYTF.

The chain uses TRBV3-1 and TRBJ1-4; the D is unclear. V lost 3 bases to trimming and J lost 0 bases, with 14 bases between them. Germline-derived CDR1 and CDR2 are LGHDT and YNNKEL (reference sequence). The CDR3 length is 17 residues. The CDR3 coding sequence is TGTGCCAGCAGCCAGAGGAGCAAGAGACCAACTAATGAAAAACTGTTTTTT. It yields the protein CASSQRSKRPTNEKLFF.

This chain links TRBV29-1 with TRBJ1-5, with a possible D match to TRBD1 (6 bases). V was pared by 4 bases and J by 4 bases, with 8 bases between. The CDR3 consists of 12 residues. CDR1 and CDR2 from the germline V gene are SQVTM and ANQGSEA. The CDR3 reads CSVGQENQPQHF. The CDR3 bases are TGCAGCGTTGGACAGGAAAATCAGCCCCAGCATTTT. Looking up the rest from reference TRBV29-1 and TRBJ1-5 gives the full variable domain: SAVISQKPSRDICQRGTSLTIQCQVDSQVTMMFWYRQQPGQSLTLIATANQGSEATYESGFVIDKFPISRPNLTFSTLTVSNMSPEDSSIYLCSVGQENQPQHFGDGTRLSIL.

This rearrangement joins TRBV20-1 to TRBJ1-6; TRBD1 is a possible D gene (5 bases). V dropped 5 bases and J dropped 10 bases, with 12 bases sitting between them. The germline CDR1 and CDR2 sequences are DFQATT and SNEGSKA (reference sequence). The CDR3 has 12 amino acids. The CDR3 here is CSAGGLASPLHF. The CDR3 coding sequence is TGCAGTGCTGGGGGATTAGCGTCACCCCTCCACTTT.

The chain joins TRBV20-1 to TRBJ1-6; 7 bases are shared with TRBD1. The ends lost 3 bases at V and 9 bases at J; junction bases unmatched: 8. CDR1 and CDR2 from the germline V gene are DFQATT and SNEGSKA (reference sequence). This CDR3 region has 14 residues. The CDR3 DNA reads TGCAGTGCTAGCACAGGGGAACCCATTTCACCCCTCCACTTT. It codes for CSASTGEPISPLHF.

This chain connects TRBV3-1 to TRBJ2-1, with D unclear. This CDR3 is 12 amino acids long. CDR1 is LGHDT, CDR2 YNNKEL, per germline (reference sequence). V lost 5 bases to trimming and J lost 9 bases, with 11 bases between them. CDR3 sequence: CASSFEAGEQFF. The CDR3 nucleotides are TGTGCCAGCAGCTTCGAAGCTGGTGAGCAGTTCTTC.

The V call is TRBV5-1, the J call TRBJ1-1; the match to TRBD1 covers 7 bases. The V gene end was trimmed by 0 bases and the J gene end by 0 bases; junction bases not matched to a gene: 5. The CDR3 runs to 16 residues. Germline CDR1 and CDR2: SGHRS and YFSETQ. The CDR3 nucleotides are TGCGCCAGCAGCTTGGAGGGGGCAGGGCTGAACACTGAAGCTTTCTTT. The encoded protein is CASSLEGAGLNTEAFF.

The chain couples TRBV29-1 to TRBJ1-1, with D perhaps TRBD1 (6 bases). Trimming took 6 bases from V and 7 from J, leaving 15 bases between them. Germline V gene data show CDR1 as SQVTM and CDR2 as ANQGSEA. The CDR3 is 12 residues long. CDR3 loop: CSVDTGAGEAFF. The CDR3, as DNA: TGCAGCGTCGACACGGGGGCGGGTGAAGCTTTCTTT.